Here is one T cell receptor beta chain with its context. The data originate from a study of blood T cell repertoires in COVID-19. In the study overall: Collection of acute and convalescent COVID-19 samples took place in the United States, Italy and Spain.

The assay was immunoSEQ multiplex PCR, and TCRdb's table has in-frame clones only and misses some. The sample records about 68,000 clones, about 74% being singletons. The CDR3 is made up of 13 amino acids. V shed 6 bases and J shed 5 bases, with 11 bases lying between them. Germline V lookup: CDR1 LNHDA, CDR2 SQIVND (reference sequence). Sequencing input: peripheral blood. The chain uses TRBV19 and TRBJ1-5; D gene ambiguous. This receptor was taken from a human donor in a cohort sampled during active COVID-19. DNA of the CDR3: TGTGCCAGTAGGACCTCCGGGGATCAGCCCCAGCATTTT. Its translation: CASRTSGDQPQHF.